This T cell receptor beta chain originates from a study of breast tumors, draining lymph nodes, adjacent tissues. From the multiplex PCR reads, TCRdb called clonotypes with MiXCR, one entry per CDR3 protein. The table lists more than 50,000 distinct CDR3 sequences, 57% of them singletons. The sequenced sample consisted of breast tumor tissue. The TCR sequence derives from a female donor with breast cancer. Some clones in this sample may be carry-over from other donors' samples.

The CDR3 DNA sequence: TGTGCCAGCAACCTCGGCGGGAGTGGGCTAGCGGGACAAGAGACCCAGTACTTC. This sequence encodes CASNLGGSGLAGQETQYF. The chain has TRBV11-2 and TRBJ2-5; 9 bases fit TRBD2. Germline CDR1 reads SGHAT; CDR2 reads FQNNGV. V was pared by 7 bases and J by 2 bases, with 17 bases of the junction left unmatched. CDR3 length: 18 residues.